The 17 T cell receptor beta chains listed next were all sequenced from one sample in a study of early T cells in non-severe SARS-CoV-2 infection. TCRdb analysed the 5' RACE reads with MiXCR anew, one entry per CDR3 protein. This sample has roughly 30,000 distinct CDR3 sequences, with about 4.6% found just once. Sequencing was performed on whole blood. The receptor source for this set is an adult who was a healthcare worker with PCR-confirmed SARS-CoV-2 infection or an uninfected control (not recorded which).

This clonotype was counted at least ten times. The genes are TRBV5-1 and TRBJ2-3; D is undetermined. Trimming took 2 bases from V and 2 from J, leaving 12 bases between them. This CDR3 comprises 15 residues. Germline V gene sequence: CDR1 SGHRS, CDR2 YFSETQ. The CDR3 loop reads CASSLLNGYTDTQYF. In nucleotides, the CDR3 is TGCGCCAGCAGCTTACTCAACGGCTACACAGATACGCAGTATTTT.

This clonotype was found once. A read error may be the cause here, since a much bigger clone is one base away. The chain carries TRBV7-9 and TRBJ1-2, with D unresolved. Germline CDR1 SEHNR, CDR2 FQNEAQ (reference sequence). There are 13 residues in the CDR3. CDR3 sequence (DNA): TGTGCCAGCAGCTTAGGTGCCGGCGCAGACCCGTCCTTC. Amino acid sequence: CASSLGAGADPSF. Complete variable domain (other parts from reference TRBV7-9 and TRBJ1-2): DTGVSQNPRHKITKRGQNVTFRCDPISEHNRLYWYRQTLGQGPEFLTYFQNEAQLEKSRLLSDRFSAERPKGSFSTLEIQRTEQGDSAMYLCASSLGAGADPSFGSGTRLTVV.

This chain uses TRBV21-1 with TRBJ2-7; the table's D gene call, TRBD1, was not cross checked with the DNA. TRBV21-1 represents a pseudogene. This CDR3 spans 14 amino acids. The CDR3 sequence is CASSKAGDSYEQYF. CDR3 sequence (DNA): TGTGCCAGCAGCAAAGCAGGGGACAGCTACGAGCAGTACTTC.

V gene TRBV29-1 combines with J gene TRBJ2-3; a possible D gene is TRBD2 (6 bases). The CDR3 is 14 residues long. V lost 1 base to trimming and J lost 3 bases, with 11 bases between them. CDR1 SQVTM and CDR2 ANQGSEA come from the germline V gene. CDR3 nucleotides: TGCAGCGTTGAAGGTTCAGGGAGGACAGATACGCAGTATTTT. As protein: CSVEGSGRTDTQYF.

This clonotype appeared many times. The genes are TRBV10-3 and TRBJ1-4; tentative D call: TRBD1 (5 bases). Germline V lookup: CDR1 ENHRY, CDR2 SYGVKD. Trimming took off 0 bases at V and 7 bases at J, with 9 bases between the two ends. This CDR3 has 14 residues. CDR3 loop: CAISESGPAEKLFF. The DNA of the CDR3 is TGTGCCATCAGTGAGTCGGGGCCCGCTGAAAAACTGTTTTTT.

This clonotype was counted ten times or more. This rearrangement joins TRBV20-1 to TRBJ2-1; perhaps TRBD2 as D (6 bases). The CDR3 totals 13 residues. Trimming removed 1 base from V and 3 bases from J, with 7 bases in between. Germline CDR1 and CDR2: DFQATT and SNEGSKA (reference sequence). The CDR3 reads CSARVGGYNEQFF. CDR3 in DNA: TGCAGTGCTAGAGTCGGGGGCTACAATGAGCAGTTCTTC.

V is TRBV7-8 and J is TRBJ2-3, with a tentative D call TRBD1 (6 bases). V was trimmed by 2 bases and J by 1 base, leaving 10 bases between them. Germline assignment: CDR1 SGHVS and CDR2 FQNEAQ. This CDR3 is built from 15 residues. Here the CDR3 reads CASSLKGVGTDTQYF. The CDR3 bases are TGTGCCAGCAGCTTAAAGGGGGTAGGCACAGATACGCAGTATTTT.

The table lists this clonotype with many counts. The CDR3 protein is CASSLRRTSGGATDTQYF. The CDR3 coding sequence is TGTGCCAGCAGCTTAAGGCGGACTAGCGGGGGGGCAACAGATACGCAGTATTTT. The chain is built from TRBV11-3 and TRBJ2-3, with TRBD2 matching over 15 bases. CDR3 length: 18 residues. The germline V gene encodes CDR1 SGHNT and CDR2 YENEEA. V shed 2 bases and J 3 bases; nucleotides not matched to a gene: 6. Using reference TRBV11-3 and TRBJ2-3 for the parts outside the CDR3, the full variable domain is EAGVVQSPRYKIIEKKQPVAFWCNPISGHNTLYWYLQNLGQGPELLIRYENEEAVDDSQLPKDRFSAERLKGVDSTLKIQPAELGDSAVYLCASSLRRTSGGATDTQYFGPGTRLTVL.

The V call is TRBV9, the J call TRBJ1-2; 8 bases are a match to TRBD1. The CDR3 extends over 15 amino acids. The trim removed 4 bases at V and 7 bases at J, leaving 12 bases unmatched. Per the germline V gene, CDR1 is SGDLS and CDR2 is YYNGEE. This chain's CDR3 is CASSTSEQGGFGYTF. CDR3 sequence (DNA): TGTGCCAGCAGCACCAGCGAACAGGGGGGTTTTGGCTACACCTTC.

This clonotype has a count of ten or more. The chain combines TRBV30 with TRBJ1-2; D gene ambiguous. Between the trimmed V and J ends, which lost 2 bases and 3 bases, there was a span of 16 bases. This CDR3 has 15 residues. Germline CDR1 reads GTSNPN; CDR2 reads SVGIG (reference sequence). The DNA for the CDR3 is TGTGCCTGGAGTTCAGAGACCCCGGGAGACTATGGCTACACCTTC. This sequence encodes CAWSSETPGDYGYTF.

This clonotype has a count of ten or more. This sequence joins TRBV27 and TRBJ1-5, with unresolved D. CDR3 size: 13 residues. V was shortened by 3 bases and J by 4 bases, with 7 bases between the two germline ends. Germline-derived CDR1 and CDR2 are MNHEY and SMNVEV (reference sequence). In DNA, the CDR3 is TGTGCCAGCAGTTTTTATGGGAATCAGCCCCAGCATTTT. Translation: CASSFYGNQPQHF.

This clonotype was recorded at least ten times. The gene calls are TRBV7-6 and TRBJ2-1; D is ambiguous. Germline V CDR1 and CDR2: SGHVS, FNYEAQ. The CDR3 is made up of 14 amino acids. V was cut by 5 bases and J by 6 bases, with 14 bases left in between. In DNA form, the CDR3 reads TGTGCCAGCAGCCCAGACTGGGCGGCCAATGAGCAGTTCTTC. The encoded protein is CASSPDWAANEQFF.

The chain recombines TRBV5-1 with TRBJ2-7, with TRBD2 matching over 9 bases. The trim removed 4 bases at V and 3 bases at J, leaving 8 bases unmatched. The CDR3 is 15 amino acids. Germline V gene lookup returns CDR1 SGHRS and CDR2 YFSETQ. The CDR3: CASSPTGLASYEQYF. The CDR3 coding sequence is TGCGCCAGCAGCCCGACAGGACTAGCGAGCTACGAGCAGTACTTC.

The V gene is TRBV4-1, the J gene TRBJ2-3, with TRBD2 identical over 9 bases. J lost 0 bases, V lost 3 bases, and 4 bases had no gene match. There are 16 residues in the CDR3. CDR1 and CDR2 from the germline V gene are MGHRA and YSYEKL. The CDR3 reads CASSQTSGVSTDTQYF. The CDR3, as DNA: TGCGCCAGCAGCCAGACTAGCGGTGTTAGCACAGATACGCAGTATTTT.

This clonotype came up many times. The V call is TRBV18, the J call TRBJ1-1; D call uncertain. The CDR3 is 14 amino acids. The germline gives CDR1 KGHSH, CDR2 LQKENI. V lost 2 bases and J 0 bases, leaving 7 bases between the germline ends. The chain's CDR3 is CASSPGSMNTEAFF. The CDR3 DNA reads as TGTGCCAGCTCACCAGGGTCCATGAACACTGAAGCTTTCTTT. Full variable domain (outside the CDR3, taken from reference TRBV18 and TRBJ1-1): NAGVMQNPRHLVRRRGQEARLRCSPMKGHSHVYWYRQLPEEGLKFMVYLQKENIIDESGMPKERFSAEFPKEGPSILRIQQVVRGDSAAYFCASSPGSMNTEAFFGQGTRLTVV.

This clonotype was picked up a small number of times. The gene calls are TRBV30 and TRBJ1-4; D is possibly TRBD1 (6 bases). Germline loops: CDR1 GTSNPN, CDR2 SVGIG (reference sequence). The CDR3 consists of 15 residues. V dropped 0 bases and J dropped 4 bases, with 12 bases sitting between them. CDR3 in amino acids: CAWSVIRGINEKLFF. CDR3 coding DNA: TGTGCCTGGAGTGTAATTAGGGGGATTAATGAAAAACTGTTTTTT.

In its sample, this clonotype was seen many times. V usage is TRBV12-3 or TRBV12-4 and J usage is TRBJ2-5; D may be TRBD1 (6 bases). V was clipped by 3 bases and J by 6 bases, with 14 bases between them. The CDR3 loop spans 14 amino acids. The CDR3 is CASSFRGREKTQYF. For the CDR3, the DNA is TGTGCCAGCAGTTTCAGGGGACGGGAAAAGACCCAGTACTTC.